Listed below are T cell receptor beta chains from one sample, sequenced in a study of blood T cell repertoires in COVID-19. TCRdb keeps only in-frame clones here, not all; method: immunoSEQ multiplex PCR. Here the sample spans roughly 250,000 clones, roughly 84% being singletons. Sequencing used peripheral blood. Receptor source: a middle-aged woman with active or convalescent COVID-19. The CDR3 runs from the conserved cysteine through the conserved F or W. D genes are given only for firm matches. Only some rows state a clone size, as once, few, many or a class for expanded clones.

clone_size | j_call | d_call | v_call | cdr3_aa | cdr3_nt
- | TRBJ1-2 | - | TRBV5-1 | CASSVGTPQDYTF | TGCGCCAGCAGCGTCGGGACACCCCAGGACTACACCTTC
- | TRBJ1-1 | - | TRBV20-1 | CSAREGGVAFF | TGCAGTGCTAGAGAAGGAGGCGTAGCTTTCTTT
once | TRBJ1-6 | - | TRBV5-1 | CASSLETDNSPLHF | TGCGCCAGCAGCTTGGAAACAGATAATTCACCCCTCCACTTT
- | TRBJ2-2 | - | TRBV7-8 | CASSPSRGGAGLWRGTGELFF | TGTGCCAGCAGCCCGAGTAGGGGGGGGGCCGGTCTATGGAGAGGCACCGGGGAGCTGTTTTTT
- | TRBJ2-2 | - | TRBV3-1/TRBV3-2 | CASSQGRGTGELFF | TGTGCCAGCAGCCAGGGGCGGGGCACCGGGGAGCTGTTTTTT
few | TRBJ1-5 | - | TRBV2 | CASTSGGGQPQHF | TGTGCCAGCACCTCGGGAGGGGGTCAGCCCCAGCATTTT
few | TRBJ2-7 | - | TRBV19 | CASSIKLANEQYF | TGTGCCAGTAGTATAAAACTAGCTAACGAGCAGTACTTC
- | TRBJ2-3 | TRBD2 | TRBV6-5 | CASSYSGGAGADTQYF | TGTGCCAGCAGTTACAGCGGGGGGGCCGGGGCAGATACGCAGTATTTT
- | TRBJ1-2 | - | TRBV28 | CASSLGGPTYGYTF | TGTGCCAGCAGTTTAGGGGGCCCTACCTATGGCTACACCTTC
few | TRBJ1-1 | TRBD1 | TRBV19 | CASSNRGQGNTEAFF | TGTGCCAGTAGCAACAGGGGACAGGGGAACACTGAAGCTTTCTTT
once | TRBJ2-3 | TRBD1 | TRBV18 | CASSPLMVRGTDTQYF | TGTGCCAGCTCACCATTGATGGTCAGGGGGACAGATACGCAGTATTTT
- | TRBJ1-2 | TRBD1 | TRBV12-3/TRBV12-4 | CASSLGTGNGYTF | TGTGCCAGCAGTTTAGGGACAGGGAATGGCTACACCTTC
once | TRBJ1-3 | - | TRBV12-3/TRBV12-4 | CASSWRVRNTIYF | TGTGCCAGCAGTTGGCGGGTCAGAAACACCATATATTTT
- | TRBJ1-4 | - | TRBV3-1/TRBV3-2 | CASSLQTGNLFF | TGTGCCAGCAGCCTGCAAACAGGGAACCTGTTTTTT
- | TRBJ2-3 | - | TRBV6-4 | CASSTGSTDTQYF | TGTGCCAGCAGTACAGGGAGCACAGATACGCAGTATTTT
- | TRBJ2-7 | - | TRBV30 | CAWSVLRGIEQYF | TGTGCCTGGAGTGTACTTCGGGGTATCGAGCAGTACTTC
once | TRBJ2-7 | - | TRBV3-1/TRBV3-2 | CASSQSQGIRQYF | TGTGCCAGCAGCCAAAGTCAGGGAATAAGGCAGTACTTC
- | TRBJ2-2 | TRBD1 | TRBV30 | CAWSAGTGNTGELFF | TGTGCCTGGAGTGCCGGGACAGGGAACACCGGGGAGCTGTTTTTT
- | TRBJ2-7 | - | TRBV5-6 | CASSWRDRTYEQYF | TGTGCCAGCAGTTGGAGGGACAGAACCTACGAGCAGTACTTC
- | TRBJ1-2 | TRBD1 | TRBV9 | CASIRSPGQNYGYTF | TGTGCCAGCATACGATCGCCGGGACAGAACTATGGCTACACCTTC
once | TRBJ2-3 | TRBD2 | TRBV5-1 | CASSDLGSGGAIDTQYF | TGCGCCAGCAGCGACCTGGGTAGCGGGGGGGCTATAGATACGCAGTATTTT
- | TRBJ1-6 | - | TRBV5-1 | CASSLLPRDNSPLHF | TGCGCCAGCAGCCTCCTCCCCAGGGATAATTCACCCCTCCACTTT
- | TRBJ2-1 | TRBD2 | TRBV28 | CASRIGGSGLNEQFF | TGTGCCAGCAGAATTGGCGGGAGCGGGTTAAATGAGCAGTTCTTC
many | TRBJ1-1 | - | TRBV7-3 | CASRIAGNTEAFF | TGTGCCAGCAGGATAGCGGGGAACACTGAAGCTTTCTTT
- | TRBJ1-6 | - | TRBV11-2 | CASSISSYNSPLHF | TGTGCCAGCAGCATTAGCTCCTATAATTCACCCCTCCACTTT
- | TRBJ1-2 | TRBD1 | TRBV6-5 | CASSRIQGANYGYTF | TGTGCCAGCAGTAGGATCCAGGGGGCTAACTATGGCTACACCTTC